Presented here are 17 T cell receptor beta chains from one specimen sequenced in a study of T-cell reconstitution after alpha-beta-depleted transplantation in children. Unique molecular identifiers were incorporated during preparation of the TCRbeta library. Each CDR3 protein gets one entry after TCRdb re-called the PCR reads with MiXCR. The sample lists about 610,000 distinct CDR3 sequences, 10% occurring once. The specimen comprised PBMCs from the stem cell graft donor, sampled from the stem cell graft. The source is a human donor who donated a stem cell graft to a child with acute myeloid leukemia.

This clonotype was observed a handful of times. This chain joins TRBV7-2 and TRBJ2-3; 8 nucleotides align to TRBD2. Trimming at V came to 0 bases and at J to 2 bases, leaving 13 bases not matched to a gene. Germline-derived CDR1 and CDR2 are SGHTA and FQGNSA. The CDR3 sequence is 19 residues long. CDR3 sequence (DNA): TGTGCCAGCAGCTTAGCCAAAGGAGCACTAGCGGAGATCACAGATACGCAGTATTTT. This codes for CASSLAKGALAEITDTQYF.

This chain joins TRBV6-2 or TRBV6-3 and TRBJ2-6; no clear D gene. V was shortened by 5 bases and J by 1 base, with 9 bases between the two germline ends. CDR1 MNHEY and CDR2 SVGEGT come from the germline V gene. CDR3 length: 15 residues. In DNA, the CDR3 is TGTGCCAGCAGTGACCTATTGTCTGGGGCCAACGTCCTGACTTTC. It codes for CASSDLLSGANVLTF.

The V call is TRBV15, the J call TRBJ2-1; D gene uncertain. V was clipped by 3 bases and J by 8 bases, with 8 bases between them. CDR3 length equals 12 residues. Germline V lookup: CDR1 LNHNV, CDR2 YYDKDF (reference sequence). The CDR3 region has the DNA TGTGCCACCAGCAGCGGTCGGGATGAGCAGTTCTTC. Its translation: CATSSGRDEQFF.

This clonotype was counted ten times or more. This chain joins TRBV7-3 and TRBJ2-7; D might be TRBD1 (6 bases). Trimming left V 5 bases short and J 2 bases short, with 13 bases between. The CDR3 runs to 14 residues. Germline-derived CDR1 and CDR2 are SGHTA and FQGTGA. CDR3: CASSPQQGPYEQYF. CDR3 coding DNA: TGTGCCAGCAGCCCACAACAGGGACCCTACGAGCAGTACTTC.

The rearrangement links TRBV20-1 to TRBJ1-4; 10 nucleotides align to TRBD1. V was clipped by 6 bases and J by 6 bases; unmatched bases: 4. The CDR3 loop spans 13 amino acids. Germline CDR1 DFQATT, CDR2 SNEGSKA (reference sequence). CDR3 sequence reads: CSAKTGGYEKLFF. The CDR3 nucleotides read TGCAGTGCCAAGACAGGGGGCTATGAAAAACTGTTTTTT.

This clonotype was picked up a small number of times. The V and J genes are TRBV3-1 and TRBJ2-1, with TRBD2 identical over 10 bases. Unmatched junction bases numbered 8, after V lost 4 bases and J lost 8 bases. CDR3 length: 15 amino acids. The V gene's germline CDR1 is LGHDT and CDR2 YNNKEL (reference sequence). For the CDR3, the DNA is TGTGCCAGCAGCCGCGCTAGCGGGAGATGGGATGAGCAGTTCTTC. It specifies CASSRASGRWDEQFF.

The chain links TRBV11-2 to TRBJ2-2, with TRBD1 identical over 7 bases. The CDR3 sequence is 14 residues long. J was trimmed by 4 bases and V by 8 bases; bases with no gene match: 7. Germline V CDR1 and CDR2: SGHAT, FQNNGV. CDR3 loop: CASGTVRGTGELFF. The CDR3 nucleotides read TGTGCCAGCGGGACAGTCCGAGGCACCGGGGAGCTGTTTTTT. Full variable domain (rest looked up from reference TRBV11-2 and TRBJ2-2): EAGVAQSPRYKIIEKRQSVAFWCNPISGHATLYWYQQILGQGPKLLIQFQNNGVVDDSQLPKDRFSAERLKGVDSTLKIQPAKLEDSAVYLCASGTVRGTGELFFGEGSRLTVL.

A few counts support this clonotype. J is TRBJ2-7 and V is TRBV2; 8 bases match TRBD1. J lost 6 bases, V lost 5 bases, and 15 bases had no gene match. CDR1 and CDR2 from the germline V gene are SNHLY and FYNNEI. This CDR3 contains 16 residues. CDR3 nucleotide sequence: TGTGCCAGCAGTCGAGATGCCCAGACAGGGGTCGGCGAGCAGTACTTC. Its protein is CASSRDAQTGVGEQYF.

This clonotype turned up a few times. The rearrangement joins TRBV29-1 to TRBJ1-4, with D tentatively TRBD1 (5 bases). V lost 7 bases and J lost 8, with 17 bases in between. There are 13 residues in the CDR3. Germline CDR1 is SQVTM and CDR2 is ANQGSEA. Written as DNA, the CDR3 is TGCAGCGCCTCGGGCAGGGTAGGGGAAAAACTGTTTTTT. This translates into CSASGRVGEKLFF.

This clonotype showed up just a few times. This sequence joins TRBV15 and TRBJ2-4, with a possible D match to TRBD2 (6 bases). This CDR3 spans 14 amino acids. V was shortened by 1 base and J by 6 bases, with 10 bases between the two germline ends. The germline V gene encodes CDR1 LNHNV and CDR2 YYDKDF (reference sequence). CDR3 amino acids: CATSRAGEGNIQYF. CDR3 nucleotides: TGTGCCACCAGCAGAGCGGGAGAAGGAAACATTCAGTACTTC.

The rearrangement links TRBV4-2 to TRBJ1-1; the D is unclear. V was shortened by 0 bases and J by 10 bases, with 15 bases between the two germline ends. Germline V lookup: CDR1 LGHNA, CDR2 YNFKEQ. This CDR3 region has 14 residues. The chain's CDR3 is CASSQDLGDSGAFF. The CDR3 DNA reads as TGTGCCAGCAGCCAAGATTTAGGAGACTCGGGAGCTTTCTTT.

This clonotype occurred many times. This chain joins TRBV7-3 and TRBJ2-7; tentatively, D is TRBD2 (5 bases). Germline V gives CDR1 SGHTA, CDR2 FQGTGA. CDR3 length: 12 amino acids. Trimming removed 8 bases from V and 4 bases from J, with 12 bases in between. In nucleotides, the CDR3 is TGTGCCAGCGCGGGTTTAGGGTACGAGCAGTACTTC. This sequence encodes CASAGLGYEQYF.

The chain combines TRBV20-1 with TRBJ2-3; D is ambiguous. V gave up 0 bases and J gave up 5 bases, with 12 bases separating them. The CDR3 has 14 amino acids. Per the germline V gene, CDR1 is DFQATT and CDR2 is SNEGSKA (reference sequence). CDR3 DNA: TGCAGTGCTAGAGATACACGGACGATAGATACGCAGTATTTT. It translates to CSARDTRTIDTQYF.

The chain's CDR3 is CASSYRFNEQFF. The CDR3 DNA follows: TGTGCCAGCAGTTACAGGTTTAATGAGCAGTTCTTC. The J gene is TRBJ2-1, the V gene TRBV6-5; no firm D call. Trimming took 2 bases from V and 7 from J, leaving 6 bases between them. CDR3 length equals 12 residues. CDR1 and CDR2 (germline): MNHEY, SVGAGI.

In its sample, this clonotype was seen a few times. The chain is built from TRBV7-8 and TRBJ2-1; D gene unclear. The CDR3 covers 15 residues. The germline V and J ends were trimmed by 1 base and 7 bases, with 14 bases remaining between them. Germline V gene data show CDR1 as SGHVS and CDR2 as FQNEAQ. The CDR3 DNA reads TGTGCCAGCAGCTTAGACTCCCCGCTCAAGAATGAGCAGTTCTTC. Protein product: CASSLDSPLKNEQFF.

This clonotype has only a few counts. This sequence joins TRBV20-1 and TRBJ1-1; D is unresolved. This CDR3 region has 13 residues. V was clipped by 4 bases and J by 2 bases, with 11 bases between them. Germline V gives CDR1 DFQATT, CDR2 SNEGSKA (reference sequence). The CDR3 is CSAKGTTNTEAFF. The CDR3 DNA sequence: TGCAGTGCTAAGGGCACCACTAACACTGAAGCTTTCTTT.

This CDR3 is CSTQDRDSYEQYF. The CDR3 nucleotides are TGCAGCACCCAGGACAGGGACTCCTACGAGCAGTACTTC. The chain carries TRBV29-1 and TRBJ2-7; TRBD1 agrees at 8 bases. After removal of 8 bases from V and 0 bases from J, the junction contained 6 bases not matched to a gene. This CDR3 region has 13 residues. Germline CDR1 SQVTM, CDR2 ANQGSEA.